This TCR beta chain was sequenced during a study of cytomegalovirus exposure and HLA in healthy donors. Produced via immunoSEQ multiplex PCR; TCRdb's table is partial and in-frame only. The data contain some 250,000 clones, 80% to 95% of them seen just once; the ten biggest clones take up 2.5% to 3.5%. After removal of 0 bases from V and 7 bases from J, the junction contained 2 bases not matched to a gene. Looked up from germline, CDR1 is SGHNT and CDR2 is YENEEA. The CDR3 has 16 residues. A few counts support this clone. The chain combines TRBV11-3 with TRBJ2-1; 14 bases are shared with TRBD2. This sequence originates from a woman in her thirties in good health and CMV-seronegative. Material: PBMCs. Here the CDR3 DNA reads TGTGCCAGCAGCTTAGAGGGACTAGCGGGAGATAATGAGCAGTTCTTC. Translated, it gives CASSLEGLAGDNEQFF. Combining the CDR3 with reference TRBV11-3 and TRBJ2-1 gives the whole variable domain EAGVVQSPRYKIIEKKQPVAFWCNPISGHNTLYWYLQNLGQGPELLIRYENEEAVDDSQLPKDRFSAERLKGVDSTLKIQPAELGDSAVYLCASSLEGLAGDNEQFFGPGTRLTVL.